This TCR beta chain was identified in a study of blood T cell repertoires in COVID-19. Original analysis: Reference gene primers were amplified, and this amplification served to estimate nucleated cell counts. The table came from immunoSEQ multiplex PCR; TCRdb's copy has only in-frame clones and leaves some out. That table supplies the V and J calls and clone size; D and trimming were determined from the DNA. The sample includes some 140,000 clones, approximately 82% of them seen just once. Germline CDR1 MNHEY, CDR2 SMNVEV (reference sequence). The CDR3 extends over 13 amino acids. The V segment lost 6 bases and the J segment 0 bases; nucleotides outside the gene matches: 0.

The clonotype was recovered from a man in his 60s who had recovered from COVID-19. The chain links TRBV27 to TRBJ1-2; 8 positions match TRBD1. The sequenced material came from peripheral blood. The CDR3 is CASRDRANYGYTF. As DNA, the CDR3 is TGTGCCAGCAGGGACAGGGCTAACTATGGCTACACCTTC.